This T cell receptor beta chain emerged from a study of control samples from healthy donors and cancer patients. Germline assignment: CDR1 MDHEN and CDR2 SYDVKM. Trimming left V 6 bases short and J 4 bases short, with 15 bases between. The length of the CDR3 is 15 residues. Measured with immunoSEQ multiplex PCR; TCRdb has only the in-frame clones, and not every one. The sample includes 200,000 to 250,000 clones, roughly 94% of them seen just once. What was sequenced was blood. This sequence was found in a man aged 45-65 years in good health. The chain has TRBV28 and TRBJ2-2; D could derive from TRBD1 or TRBD2 (7 bases each). The CDR3 loop reads CASRTFRGGTGELFF. The CDR3 nucleotides read TGTGCCAGCAGGACTTTCAGGGGGGGCACCGGGGAGCTGTTTTTT.